This T cell receptor beta chain was recorded in a study of siplizumab effects on memory and regulatory T cells. Each sample yielded roughly 92,000 assayed TCR templates. TCRdb's table, derived via immunoSEQ multiplex PCR, lists solely in-frame clones and lacks some. The sample consists of 70,000 or so clones, 75% to 95% of them appearing once. From germline, CDR1 is MNHEY and CDR2 SMNVEV (reference sequence). Trimming took off 6 bases at V and 7 bases at J, with 15 bases between the two ends. The length of the CDR3 is 13 residues. Worth noting for this clone: Its target is unknown.

Study-level results: Among alloreactive clones, only a minor fraction mapped to unstimulated subsets. The study found naive T cells seemingly more diverse than memory cells and seemingly major alloresponse contributors.

This chain links TRBV27 with TRBJ1-2; no reliable D call. The sequenced sample was CD8+ T cells sorted from blood. This TCR was sampled from a human donor in good health. The chain's CDR3 is CASRLAGIGGYTF. CDR3 nucleotide sequence: TGTGCCAGCAGACTCGCGGGAATCGGTGGCTACACCTTC.